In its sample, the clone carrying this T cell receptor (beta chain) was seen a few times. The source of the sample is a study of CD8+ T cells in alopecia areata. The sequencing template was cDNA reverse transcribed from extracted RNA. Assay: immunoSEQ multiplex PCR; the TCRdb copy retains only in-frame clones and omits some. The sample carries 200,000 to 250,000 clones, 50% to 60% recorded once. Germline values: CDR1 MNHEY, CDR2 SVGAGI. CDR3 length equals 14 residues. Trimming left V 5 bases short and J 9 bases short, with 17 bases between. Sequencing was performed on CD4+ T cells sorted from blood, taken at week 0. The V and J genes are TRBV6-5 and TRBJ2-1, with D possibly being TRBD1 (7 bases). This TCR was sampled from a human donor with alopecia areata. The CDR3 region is CASSQGGDASEQFF. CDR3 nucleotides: TGTGCCAGCAGTCAGGGGGGAGACGCGTCTGAGCAGTTCTTC.